Listed below are T cell receptor beta chains from one sample, sequenced in a study of T cells in Graves' hyperthyroidism and ophthalmopathy. TCRdb reprocessed the multiplex PCR reads via MiXCR and lists one record per CDR3 protein. The sample contains roughly 750,000 distinct CDR3 sequences, around 17% of which appear only once. Sequenced material: blood. These receptors all stem from a man between 18 and 29 years old with Graves' hyperthyroidism. Each CDR3 is given with its conserved first and last residue. Fields, in order: V gene, J gene, D gene, clone size, CDR3 protein, CDR3 DNA. D genes are given only for firm matches. Expanded clones are given a class, and other clones once, few, many or no size at all.

TRBV2	TRBJ1-3	-	few	CARETEGGNTIYF	TGTGCCAGAGAAACGGAGGGTGGAAACACCATATATTTT
TRBV24-1	TRBJ2-3	-	-	CATSDLGTGQSDTQYF	TGTGCCACCAGTGATTTAGGTACAGGGCAGAGTGATACGCAGTATTTT
TRBV7-2	TRBJ2-3	TRBD2	-	CASSFRLAGATDTQYF	TGTGCCAGCAGCTTCAGACTAGCGGGAGCCACAGATACGCAGTATTTT
TRBV20-1	TRBJ2-5	-	many	CSARRDRDWQETQYF	TGCAGTGCTAGGAGGGATAGGGACTGGCAAGAGACCCAGTACTTC
TRBV9	TRBJ1-2	-	many	CASSVGGGRYGYTF	TGTGCCAGCAGCGTAGGCGGGGGGCGTTATGGCTACACCTTC
TRBV2	TRBJ2-7	TRBD2	many	CASSKAGTSGMYEQYF	TGTGCCAGCAGCAAAGCGGGGACTAGCGGGATGTACGAGCAGTACTTC
TRBV4-1	TRBJ2-7	-	few	CASSPSIGSYEQYF	TGCGCCAGCAGCCCTAGCATTGGTTCCTACGAGCAGTACTTC
TRBV7-9	TRBJ1-3	-	few	CASSATGPSGNTIYF	TGTGCCAGCAGCGCAACAGGGCCCTCTGGAAACACCATATATTTT
TRBV12-3/TRBV12-4	TRBJ2-1	TRBD2	many	CASSLTTSSENEQFF	TGTGCCAGCAGTTTAACGACTAGCAGTGAAAACGAGCAGTTCTTC
TRBV5-1	TRBJ1-1	-	many	CASSLGQGNFMNTEAFF	TGCGCCAGCAGCTTGGGCCAGGGAAACTTCATGAACACTGAAGCTTTCTTT
TRBV10-3	TRBJ1-4	-	many	CAISSGINEKLFF	TGTGCCATCAGCTCAGGGATTAATGAAAAACTGTTTTTT
TRBV7-9	TRBJ1-1	TRBD1	few	CASSLQQGPTEAFF	TGTGCCAGCAGTCTTCAACAGGGGCCTACTGAAGCTTTCTTT
TRBV28	TRBJ2-7	TRBD1	many	CASSFSTSGGEQYF	TGTGCCAGCAGTTTTAGTACCTCAGGGGGCGAGCAGTACTTC
TRBV28	TRBJ2-7	-	few	CASSLTWNEQYF	TGTGCCAGCAGTTTAACTTGGAACGAGCAGTACTTC
TRBV3-1	TRBJ1-1	-	few	CASSQEWGVEAFF	TGTGCCAGCAGCCAAGAATGGGGAGTCGAAGCTTTCTTT
TRBV6-1	TRBJ2-7	-	-	CASKVESAQGEQYF	TGTGCCAGCAAAGTGGAGAGCGCTCAGGGCGAGCAGTACTTC
TRBV28	TRBJ2-7	TRBD2	-	CASSYPLKAGASYEQYF	TGTGCCAGCAGTTACCCACTTAAAGCGGGGGCCTCCTACGAGCAGTACTTC
TRBV7-2	TRBJ1-2	-	-	CASSFVRGYTF	TGTGCCAGCAGCTTTGTTCGTGGCTACACCTTC
TRBV28	TRBJ1-5	-	-	CASSFLRGNQPQHF	TGTGCCAGCAGTTTTCTGCGTGGCAATCAGCCCCAGCATTTT
TRBV24-1	TRBJ2-5	TRBD2	-	CATSDLRPASGHVETQYF	TGTGCCACCAGTGATTTGCGGCCAGCTAGCGGGCACGTAGAGACCCAGTACTTC
TRBV7-2	TRBJ1-6	TRBD1	few	CASSATGVNLHF	TGTGCCAGCAGCGCGACAGGGGTAAACCTCCACTTT
TRBV7-2	TRBJ2-5	-	few	CASGRQSQETQYF	TGTGCCAGCGGTCGACAGAGCCAAGAGACCCAGTACTTC
TRBV6-5	TRBJ2-7	TRBD1	-	CASSSTDRGQYF	TGTGCCAGCAGTTCCACCGACAGGGGGCAGTACTTC
TRBV28	TRBJ2-7	TRBD1	many	CASSRLGQRTYEQYF	TGTGCCAGCAGCCGACTGGGACAGCGAACATACGAGCAGTACTTC
TRBV11-2	TRBJ2-5	-	many	CASTGQSGETQYF	TGTGCCAGCACCGGGCAGAGTGGAGAGACCCAGTACTTC
TRBV28	TRBJ2-5	-	-	CASSSLGGPETQYF	TGTGCCAGCAGTTCCTTGGGGGGGCCGGAGACCCAGTACTTC
TRBV19	TRBJ2-7	TRBD2	few	CASSSGLAGGRSSYEQYF	TGTGCCAGTAGTTCGGGACTAGCGGGAGGTCGAAGCTCCTACGAGCAGTACTTC
TRBV6-2/TRBV6-3	TRBJ2-7	-	many	CASRPFIPAFYEQYF	TGTGCCAGCAGACCCTTTATACCTGCCTTCTACGAGCAGTACTTC
TRBV6-2/TRBV6-3	TRBJ2-5	TRBD2	few	CASRGLVGRSETQYF	TGTGCCAGCAGGGGATTGGTCGGGAGGTCGGAGACCCAGTACTTC
TRBV6-2/TRBV6-3	TRBJ2-7	TRBD1	many	CASKYRGPEQYF	TGTGCCAGCAAGTACAGGGGGCCCGAGCAGTACTTC
TRBV30	TRBJ2-4	-	many	CAWSPPPGDIQYF	TGTGCCTGGAGTCCACCTCCCGGGGACATTCAGTACTTC
TRBV20-1	TRBJ2-3	TRBD2	few	CSARAGGPSGTDTQYF	TGCAGTGCGCGAGCGGGAGGGCCCTCTGGCACAGATACGCAGTATTTT
TRBV2	TRBJ2-5	TRBD2	many	CASKGTSGEGTQYF	TGTGCCAGCAAAGGGACTAGCGGAGAGGGGACCCAGTACTTC